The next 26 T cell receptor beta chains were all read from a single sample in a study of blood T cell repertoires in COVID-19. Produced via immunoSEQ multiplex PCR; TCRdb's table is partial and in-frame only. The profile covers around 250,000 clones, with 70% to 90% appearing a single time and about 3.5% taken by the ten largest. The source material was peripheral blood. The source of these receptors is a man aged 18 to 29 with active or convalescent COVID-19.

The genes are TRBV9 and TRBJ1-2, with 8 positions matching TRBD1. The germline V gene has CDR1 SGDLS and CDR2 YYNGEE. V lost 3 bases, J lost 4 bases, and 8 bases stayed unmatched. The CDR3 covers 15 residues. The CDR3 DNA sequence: TGTGCCAGCAGCGCAGCGACAGGGGCCCCCTATGGCTACACCTTC. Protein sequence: CASSAATGAPYGYTF.

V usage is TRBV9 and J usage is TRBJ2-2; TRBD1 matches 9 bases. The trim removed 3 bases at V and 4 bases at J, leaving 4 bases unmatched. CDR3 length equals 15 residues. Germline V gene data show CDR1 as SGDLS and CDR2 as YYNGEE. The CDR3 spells CASSARDRVTGELFF. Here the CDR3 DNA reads TGTGCCAGCAGCGCCCGGGACAGGGTCACCGGGGAGCTGTTTTTT.

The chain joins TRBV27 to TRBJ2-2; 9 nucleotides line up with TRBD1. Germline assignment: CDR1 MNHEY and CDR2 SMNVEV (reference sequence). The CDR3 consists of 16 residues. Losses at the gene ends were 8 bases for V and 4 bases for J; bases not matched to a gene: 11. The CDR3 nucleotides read TGTGCCAGCGGCCTGGGACAGGGAAGGGGCACCGGGGAGCTGTTTTTT. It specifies CASGLGQGRGTGELFF.

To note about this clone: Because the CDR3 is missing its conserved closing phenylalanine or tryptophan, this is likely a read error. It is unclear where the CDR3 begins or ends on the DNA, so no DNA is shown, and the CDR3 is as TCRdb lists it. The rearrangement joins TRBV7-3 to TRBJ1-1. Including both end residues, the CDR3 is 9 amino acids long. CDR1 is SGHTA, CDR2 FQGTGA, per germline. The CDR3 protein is CASSLLNST.

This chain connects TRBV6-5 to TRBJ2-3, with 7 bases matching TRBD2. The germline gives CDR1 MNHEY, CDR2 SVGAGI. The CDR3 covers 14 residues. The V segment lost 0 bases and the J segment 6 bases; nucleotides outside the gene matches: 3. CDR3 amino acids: CASSYSAGVDTQYF. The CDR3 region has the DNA TGTGCCAGCAGTTACTCGGCGGGAGTGGATACGCAGTATTTT.

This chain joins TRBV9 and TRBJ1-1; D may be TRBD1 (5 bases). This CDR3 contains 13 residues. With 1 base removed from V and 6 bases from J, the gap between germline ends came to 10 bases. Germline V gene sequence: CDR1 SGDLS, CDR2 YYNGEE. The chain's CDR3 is CASSVRGDSEAFF. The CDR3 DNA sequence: TGTGCCAGCAGCGTACGGGGGGATTCTGAAGCTTTCTTT.

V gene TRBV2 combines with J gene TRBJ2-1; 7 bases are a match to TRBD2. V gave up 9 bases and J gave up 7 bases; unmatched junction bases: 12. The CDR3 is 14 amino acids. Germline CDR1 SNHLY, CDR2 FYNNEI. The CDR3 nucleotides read TGTGCCAGTCTGCGGGAGATAGTACTGAATGAGCAGTTCTTC. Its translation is CASLREIVLNEQFF.

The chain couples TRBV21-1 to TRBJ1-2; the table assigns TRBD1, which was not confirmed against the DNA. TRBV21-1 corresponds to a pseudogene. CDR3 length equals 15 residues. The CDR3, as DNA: TGTGCCAGCAGCATCCGGGACATTTTAAACTATGGCTACACCTTC. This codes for CASSIRDILNYGYTF.

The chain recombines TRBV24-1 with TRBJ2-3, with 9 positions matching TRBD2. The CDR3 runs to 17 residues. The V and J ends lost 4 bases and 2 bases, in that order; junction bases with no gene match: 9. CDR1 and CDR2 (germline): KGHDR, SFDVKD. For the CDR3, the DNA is TGTGCCACCAGTGACCCTGGGACTAGCAGACTCACAGATACGCAGTATTTT. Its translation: CATSDPGTSRLTDTQYF.

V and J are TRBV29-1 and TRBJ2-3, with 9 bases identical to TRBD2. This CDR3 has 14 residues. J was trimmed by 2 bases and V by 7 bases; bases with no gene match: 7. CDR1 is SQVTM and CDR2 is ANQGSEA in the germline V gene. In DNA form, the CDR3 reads TGCAGCGCCGATAGCGGGAGACTCACAGATACGCAGTATTTT. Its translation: CSADSGRLTDTQYF.

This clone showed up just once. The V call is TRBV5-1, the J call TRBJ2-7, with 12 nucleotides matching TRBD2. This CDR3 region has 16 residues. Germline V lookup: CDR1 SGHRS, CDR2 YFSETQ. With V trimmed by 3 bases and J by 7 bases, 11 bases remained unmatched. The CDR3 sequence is CASSSRLAGEASEQYF. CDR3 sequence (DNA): TGCGCCAGCAGCTCAAGACTAGCGGGAGAGGCCTCTGAGCAGTACTTC.

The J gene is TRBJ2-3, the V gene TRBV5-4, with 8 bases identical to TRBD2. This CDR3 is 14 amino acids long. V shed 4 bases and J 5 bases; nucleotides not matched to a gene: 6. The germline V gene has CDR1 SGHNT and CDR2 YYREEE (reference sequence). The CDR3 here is CASSGGLVVDTQYF. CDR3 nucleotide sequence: TGTGCCAGCAGCGGGGGACTAGTAGTAGATACGCAGTATTTT.

In DNA form, the CDR3 reads TGTGCCAGCAGCTCCCTAAACCGGGACTTCTACACCTTC. It is translated as CASSSLNRDFYTF. The V call is TRBV7-9, the J call TRBJ1-2; possible D gene TRBD1, 5 bases. The CDR3 is made up of 13 amino acids. The V gene's germline CDR1 is SEHNR and CDR2 FQNEAQ (reference sequence). V was clipped by 4 bases and J by 10 bases, with 16 bases between them.

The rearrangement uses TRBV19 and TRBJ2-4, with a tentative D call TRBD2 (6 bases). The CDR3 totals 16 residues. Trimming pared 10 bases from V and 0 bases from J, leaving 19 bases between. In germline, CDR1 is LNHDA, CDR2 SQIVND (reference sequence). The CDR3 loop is CATSVRRDLAKNIQYF. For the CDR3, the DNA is TGTGCCACTTCGGTGCGGAGGGACCTAGCCAAAAACATTCAGTACTTC.

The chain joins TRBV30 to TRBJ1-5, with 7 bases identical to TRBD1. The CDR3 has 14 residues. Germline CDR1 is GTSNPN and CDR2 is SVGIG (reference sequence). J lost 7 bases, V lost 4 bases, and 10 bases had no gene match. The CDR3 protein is CAWTPKQGNQPQHF. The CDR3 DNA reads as TGTGCCTGGACCCCCAAACAGGGGAACCAGCCCCAGCATTTT.

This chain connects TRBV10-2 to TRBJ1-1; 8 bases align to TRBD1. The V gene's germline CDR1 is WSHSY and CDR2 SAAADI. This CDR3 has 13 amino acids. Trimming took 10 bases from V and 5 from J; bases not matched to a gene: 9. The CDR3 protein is CATGTGGETEAFF. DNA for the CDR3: TGCGCCACCGGAACAGGGGGGGAGACTGAAGCTTTCTTT.

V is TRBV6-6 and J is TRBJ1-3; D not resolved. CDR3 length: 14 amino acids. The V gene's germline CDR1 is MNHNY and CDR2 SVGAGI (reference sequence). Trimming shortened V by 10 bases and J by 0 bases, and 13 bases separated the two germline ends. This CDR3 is CATTISSSGNTIYF. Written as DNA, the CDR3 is TGTGCCACCACCATTTCGAGCTCTGGAAACACCATATATTTT.

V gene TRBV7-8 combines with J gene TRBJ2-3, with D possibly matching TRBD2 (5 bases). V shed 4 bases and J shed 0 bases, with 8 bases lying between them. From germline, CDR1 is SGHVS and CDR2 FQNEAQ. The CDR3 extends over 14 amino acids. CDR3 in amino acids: CASSYGLSTDTQYF. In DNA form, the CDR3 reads TGTGCCAGCAGCTACGGACTGAGCACAGATACGCAGTATTTT.

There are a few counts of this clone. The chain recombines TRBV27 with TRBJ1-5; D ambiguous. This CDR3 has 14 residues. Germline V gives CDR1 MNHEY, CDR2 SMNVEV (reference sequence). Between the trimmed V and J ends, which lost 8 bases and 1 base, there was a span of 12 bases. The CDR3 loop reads CASRPPGSNQPQHF. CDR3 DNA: TGTGCCAGCCGCCCACCCGGGAGCAATCAGCCCCAGCATTTT.

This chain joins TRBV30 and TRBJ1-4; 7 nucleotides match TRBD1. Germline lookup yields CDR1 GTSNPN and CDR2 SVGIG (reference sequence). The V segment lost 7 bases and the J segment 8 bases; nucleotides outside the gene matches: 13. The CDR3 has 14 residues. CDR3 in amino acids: CASYQTGVEEKLFF. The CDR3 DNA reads TGTGCCTCGTACCAAACAGGGGTTGAGGAAAAACTGTTTTTT.

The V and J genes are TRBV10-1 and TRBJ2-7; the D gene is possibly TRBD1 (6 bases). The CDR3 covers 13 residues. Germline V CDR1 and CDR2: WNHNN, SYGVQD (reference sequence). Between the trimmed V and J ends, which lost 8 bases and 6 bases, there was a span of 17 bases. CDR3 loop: CASSTQWDTEQYF. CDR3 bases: TGCGCCAGCTCGACCCAATGGGACACCGAGCAGTACTTC.

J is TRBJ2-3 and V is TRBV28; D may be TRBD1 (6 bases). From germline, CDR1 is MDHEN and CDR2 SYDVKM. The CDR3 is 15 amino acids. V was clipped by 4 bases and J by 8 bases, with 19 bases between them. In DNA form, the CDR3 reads TGTGCCAGCAGTTCGTTAGGACAGATTTCAACTACGCAGTATTTT. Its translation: CASSSLGQISTTQYF.

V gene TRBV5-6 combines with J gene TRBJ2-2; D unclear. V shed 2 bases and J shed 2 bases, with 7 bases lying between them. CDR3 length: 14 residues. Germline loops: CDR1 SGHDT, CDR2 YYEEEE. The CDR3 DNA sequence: TGTGCCAGCAGCTTCGGGTTTAACACCGGGGAGCTGTTTTTT. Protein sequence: CASSFGFNTGELFF.

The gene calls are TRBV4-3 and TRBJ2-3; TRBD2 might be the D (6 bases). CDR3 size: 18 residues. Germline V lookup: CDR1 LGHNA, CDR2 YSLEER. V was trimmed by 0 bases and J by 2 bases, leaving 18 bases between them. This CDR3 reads CASSQDGGADLFTDTQYF. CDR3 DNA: TGCGCCAGCAGCCAAGATGGCGGGGCTGACCTATTCACAGATACGCAGTATTTT.

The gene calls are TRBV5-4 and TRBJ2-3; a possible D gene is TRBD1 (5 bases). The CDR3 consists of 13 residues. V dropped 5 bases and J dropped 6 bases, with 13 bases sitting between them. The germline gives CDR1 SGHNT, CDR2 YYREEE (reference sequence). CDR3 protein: CASRPQVLDTQYF. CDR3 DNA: TGTGCCAGCAGACCACAGGTTTTGGATACGCAGTATTTT.

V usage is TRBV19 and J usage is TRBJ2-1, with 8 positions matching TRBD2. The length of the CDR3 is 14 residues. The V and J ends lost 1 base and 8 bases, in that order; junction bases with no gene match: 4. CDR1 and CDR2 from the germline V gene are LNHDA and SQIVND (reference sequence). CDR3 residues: CASSIGREADEQFF. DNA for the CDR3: TGTGCCAGTAGTATAGGGCGGGAGGCCGATGAGCAGTTCTTC. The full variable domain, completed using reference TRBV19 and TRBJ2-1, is DGGITQSPKYLFRKEGQNVTLSCEQNLNHDAMYWYRQDPGQGLRLIYYSQIVNDFQKGDIAEGYSVSREKKESFPLTVTSAQKNPTAFYLCASSIGREADEQFFGPGTRLTVL.